Listed below are T cell receptor beta chains from one sample, sequenced in a study of T cells after yellow fever vaccination. TCRdb reprocessed the 5' RACE reads via MiXCR and lists one record per CDR3 protein. The top ten clones hold approximately 15% of a sample with a few hundred thousand distinct CDR3 sequences, roughly a fifth of them seen once. The sample in question was PBMCs, obtained 15 days after the yellow fever booster vaccination. Receptor source: a man aged 25 to 40 who received the YFV17D yellow fever vaccine. Each CDR3 is given with its conserved first and last residue. A D gene is named only where the DNA matches it firmly. Clone size is stated in some rows and not others, as once, few, many or a class when expanded.

clone_size | j_call | d_call | v_call | cdr3_aa | cdr3_nt
. | TRBJ2-7 | TRBD2 | TRBV20-1 | CSATSLSGNNYEQYF | TGCAGTGCTACCTCTCTTAGCGGGAACAACTACGAGCAGTACTTC
few | TRBJ2-1 | . | TRBV2 | CASYRRSRGYNEQFF | TGTGCCAGTTACCGGAGATCCCGAGGGTACAATGAGCAGTTCTTC
few | TRBJ2-5 | . | TRBV12-3/TRBV12-4 | CASSRQARETQYF | TGTGCCAGCAGTCGACAGGCGAGGGAGACCCAGTACTTC
. | TRBJ2-2 | . | TRBV9 | CASSAPTSNTGELFF | TGTGCCAGCAGCGCCCCTACCTCTAACACCGGGGAGCTGTTTTTT
. | TRBJ2-7 | TRBD2 | TRBV12-3/TRBV12-4 | CASSPRTSGASYEQYF | TGTGCCAGCAGTCCACGGACTAGCGGGGCCTCCTACGAGCAGTACTTC
many | TRBJ2-1 | . | TRBV7-3 | CASSLTRTKNNEQFF | TGTGCCAGCAGCCTGACAAGGACTAAAAACAATGAGCAGTTCTTC
. | TRBJ1-1 | . | TRBV25-1 | CASRWGGSTEAFF | TGTGCCAGCAGATGGGGGGGGAGTACTGAAGCTTTCTTT
. | TRBJ2-3 | TRBD2 | TRBV3-1 | CASSHTSGSGQDTQYF | TGTGCCAGCAGCCATACTAGCGGGAGTGGACAAGATACGCAGTATTTT
few | TRBJ2-3 | . | TRBV11-1 | CASSLSMRDTQYF | TGTGCCAGCAGCCTTTCAATGAGAGATACGCAGTATTTT
. | TRBJ2-7 | . | TRBV20-1 | CSARGPGTIYEQYF | TGCAGTGCTAGAGGCCCGGGGACGATCTACGAGCAGTACTTC
few | TRBJ2-5 | . | TRBV20-1 | CSASGTEYRTQYF | TGCAGTGCTAGCGGGACGGAATACCGGACCCAGTACTTC
once | TRBJ2-6 | TRBD1 | TRBV14 | CASSPVPGQPWSGANVLTF | TGTGCCAGCAGCCCGGTCCCGGGACAGCCTTGGTCTGGGGCCAACGTCCTGACTTTC
. | TRBJ2-1 | . | TRBV20-1 | CSASNGGTLNEQFF | TGCAGTGCTAGTAACGGGGGCACCCTGAATGAGCAGTTCTTC
few | TRBJ2-2 | TRBD1 | TRBV28 | CASSIRGLNTGELFF | TGTGCCAGCAGCATCAGGGGGTTGAACACCGGGGAGCTGTTTTTT
. | TRBJ2-5 | TRBD1 | TRBV29-1 | CSVGLRTGGETQYF | TGCAGCGTTGGTCTTCGGACAGGGGGAGAGACCCAGTACTTC
many | TRBJ2-1 | . | TRBV25-1 | CASSELLVNEQFF | TGTGCCAGCAGTGAACTCTTAGTCAATGAGCAGTTCTTC
. | TRBJ1-3 | TRBD1 | TRBV20-1 | CSASTSSQGAGNTIYF | TGCAGTGCTAGTACCTCCTCTCAGGGGGCCGGAAACACCATATATTTT
few | TRBJ2-7 | TRBD1 | TRBV5-6 | CASSYRQGYEQYF | TGTGCCAGCAGCTACCGACAGGGCTACGAGCAGTACTTC
. | TRBJ2-6 | . | TRBV6-5 | CASSYALVSVGANVLTF | TGTGCCAGCAGTTACGCCCTCGTGTCAGTAGGGGCCAACGTCCTGACTTTC
. | TRBJ2-7 | . | TRBV20-1 | CSALNLQEYEQYF | TGCAGTGCTCTAAATTTACAGGAATACGAGCAGTACTTC
few | TRBJ2-7 | . | TRBV7-7 | CASSFQAGDSYEQYF | TGTGCTAGCAGCTTCCAAGCGGGTGACTCCTACGAGCAGTACTTC
few | TRBJ2-2 | TRBD1 | TRBV14 | CASSADRGITGELFF | TGTGCCAGCAGCGCGGACAGGGGGATCACCGGGGAGCTGTTTTTT